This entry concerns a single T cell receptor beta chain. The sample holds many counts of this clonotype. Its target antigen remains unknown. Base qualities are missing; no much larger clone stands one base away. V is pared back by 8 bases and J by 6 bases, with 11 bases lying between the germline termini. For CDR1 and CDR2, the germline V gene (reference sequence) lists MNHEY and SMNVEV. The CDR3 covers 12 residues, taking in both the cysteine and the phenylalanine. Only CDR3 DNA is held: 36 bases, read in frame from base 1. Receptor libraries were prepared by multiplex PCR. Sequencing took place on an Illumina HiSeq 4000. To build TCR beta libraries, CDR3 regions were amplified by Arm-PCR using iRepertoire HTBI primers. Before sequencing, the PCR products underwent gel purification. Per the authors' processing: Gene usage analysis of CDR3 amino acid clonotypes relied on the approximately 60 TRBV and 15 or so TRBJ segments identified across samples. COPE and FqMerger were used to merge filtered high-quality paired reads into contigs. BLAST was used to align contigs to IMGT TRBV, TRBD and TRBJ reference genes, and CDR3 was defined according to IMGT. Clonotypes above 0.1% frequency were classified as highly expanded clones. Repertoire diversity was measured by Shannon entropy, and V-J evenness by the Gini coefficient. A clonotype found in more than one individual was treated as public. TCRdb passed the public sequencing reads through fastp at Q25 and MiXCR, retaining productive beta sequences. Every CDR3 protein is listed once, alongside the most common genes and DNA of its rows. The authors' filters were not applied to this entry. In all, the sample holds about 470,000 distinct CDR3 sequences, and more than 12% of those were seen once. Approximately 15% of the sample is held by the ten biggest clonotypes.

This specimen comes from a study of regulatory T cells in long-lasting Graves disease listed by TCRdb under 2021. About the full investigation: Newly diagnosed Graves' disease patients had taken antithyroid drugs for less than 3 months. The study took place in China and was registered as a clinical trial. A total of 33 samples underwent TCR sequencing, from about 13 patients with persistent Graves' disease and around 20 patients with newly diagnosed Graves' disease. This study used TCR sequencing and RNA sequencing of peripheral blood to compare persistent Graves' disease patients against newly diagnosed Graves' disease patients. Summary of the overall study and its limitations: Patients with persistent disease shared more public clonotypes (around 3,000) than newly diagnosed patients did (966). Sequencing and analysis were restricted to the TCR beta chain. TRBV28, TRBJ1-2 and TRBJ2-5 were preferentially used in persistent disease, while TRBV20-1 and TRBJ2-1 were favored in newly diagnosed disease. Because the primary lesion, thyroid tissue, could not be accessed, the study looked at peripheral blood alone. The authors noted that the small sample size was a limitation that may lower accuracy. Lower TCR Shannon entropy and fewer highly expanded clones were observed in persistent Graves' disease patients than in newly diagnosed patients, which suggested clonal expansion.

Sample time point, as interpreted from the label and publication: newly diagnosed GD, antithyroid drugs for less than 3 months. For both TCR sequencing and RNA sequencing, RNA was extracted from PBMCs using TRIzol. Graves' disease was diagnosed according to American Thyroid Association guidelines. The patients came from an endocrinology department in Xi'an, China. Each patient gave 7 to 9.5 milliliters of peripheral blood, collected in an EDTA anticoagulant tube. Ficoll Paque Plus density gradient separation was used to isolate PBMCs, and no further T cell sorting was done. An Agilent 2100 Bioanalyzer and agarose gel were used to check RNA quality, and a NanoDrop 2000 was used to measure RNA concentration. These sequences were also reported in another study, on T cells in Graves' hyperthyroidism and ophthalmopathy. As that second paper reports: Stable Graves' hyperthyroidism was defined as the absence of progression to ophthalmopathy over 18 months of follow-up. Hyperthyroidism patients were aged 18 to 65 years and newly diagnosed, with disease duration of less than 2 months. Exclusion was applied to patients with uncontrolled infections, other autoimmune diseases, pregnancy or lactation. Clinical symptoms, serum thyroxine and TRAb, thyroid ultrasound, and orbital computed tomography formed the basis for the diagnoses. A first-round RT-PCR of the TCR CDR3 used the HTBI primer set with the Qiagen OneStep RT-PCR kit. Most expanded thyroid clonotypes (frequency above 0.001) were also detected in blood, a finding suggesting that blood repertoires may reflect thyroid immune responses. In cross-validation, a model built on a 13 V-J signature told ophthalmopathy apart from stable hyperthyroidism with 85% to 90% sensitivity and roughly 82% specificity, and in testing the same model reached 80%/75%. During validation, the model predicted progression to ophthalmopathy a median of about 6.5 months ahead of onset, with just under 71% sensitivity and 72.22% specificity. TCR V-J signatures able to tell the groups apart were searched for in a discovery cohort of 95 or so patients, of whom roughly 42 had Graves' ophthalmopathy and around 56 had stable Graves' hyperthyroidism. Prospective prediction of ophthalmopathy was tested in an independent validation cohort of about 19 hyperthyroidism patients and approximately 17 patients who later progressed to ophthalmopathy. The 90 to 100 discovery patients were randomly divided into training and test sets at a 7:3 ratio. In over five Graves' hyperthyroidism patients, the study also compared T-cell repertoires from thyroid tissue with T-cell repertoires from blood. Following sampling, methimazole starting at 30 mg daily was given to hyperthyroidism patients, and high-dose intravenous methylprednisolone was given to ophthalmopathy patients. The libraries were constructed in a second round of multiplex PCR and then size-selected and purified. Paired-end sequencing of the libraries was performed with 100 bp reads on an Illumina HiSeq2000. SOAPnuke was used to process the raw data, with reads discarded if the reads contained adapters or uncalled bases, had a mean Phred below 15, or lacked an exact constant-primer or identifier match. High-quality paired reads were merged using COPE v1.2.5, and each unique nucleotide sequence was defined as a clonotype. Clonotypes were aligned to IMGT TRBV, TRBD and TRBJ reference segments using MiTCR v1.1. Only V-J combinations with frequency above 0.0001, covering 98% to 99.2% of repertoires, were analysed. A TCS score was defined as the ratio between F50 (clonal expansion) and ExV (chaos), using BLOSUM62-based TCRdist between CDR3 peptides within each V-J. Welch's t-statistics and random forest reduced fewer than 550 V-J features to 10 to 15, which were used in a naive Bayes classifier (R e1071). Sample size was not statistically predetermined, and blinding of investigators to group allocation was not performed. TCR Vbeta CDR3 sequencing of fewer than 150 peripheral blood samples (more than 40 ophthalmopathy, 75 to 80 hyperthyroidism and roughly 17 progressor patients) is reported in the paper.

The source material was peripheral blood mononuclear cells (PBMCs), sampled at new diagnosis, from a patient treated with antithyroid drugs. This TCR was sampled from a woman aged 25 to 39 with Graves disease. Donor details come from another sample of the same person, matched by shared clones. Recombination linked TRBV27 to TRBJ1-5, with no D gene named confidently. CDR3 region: CASSPPGQPQHF. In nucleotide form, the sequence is TGTGCCAGCTCACCACCGGGTCAGCCCCAGCATTTT.